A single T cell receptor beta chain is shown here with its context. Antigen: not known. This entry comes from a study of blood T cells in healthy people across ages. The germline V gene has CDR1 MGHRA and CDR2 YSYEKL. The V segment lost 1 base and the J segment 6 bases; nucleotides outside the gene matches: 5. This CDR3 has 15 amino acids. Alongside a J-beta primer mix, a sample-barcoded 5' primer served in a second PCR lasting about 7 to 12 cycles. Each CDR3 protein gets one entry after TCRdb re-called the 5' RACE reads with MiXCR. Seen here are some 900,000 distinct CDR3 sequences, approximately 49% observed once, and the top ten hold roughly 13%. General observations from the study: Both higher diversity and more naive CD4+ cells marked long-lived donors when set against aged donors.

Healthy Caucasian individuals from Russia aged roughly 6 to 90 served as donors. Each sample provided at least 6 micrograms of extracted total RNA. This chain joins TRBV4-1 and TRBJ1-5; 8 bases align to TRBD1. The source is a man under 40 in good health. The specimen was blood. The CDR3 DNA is TGCGCCAGCAGCCAAGTACAGGGGGAAGGTCAGCCCCAGCATTTT. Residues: CASSQVQGEGQPQHF.